The present T cell receptor beta chain was sequenced within a study of CD8+CD57+ T cells in acquired aplastic anemia. Looking at the study overall: Sorted CD4+ and CD8+ cells gave an average of roughly 3.2 ug of DNA. Healthy donors had, on average, approximately 9.9 million reads for their CD4+ cells. The study, taken as a whole, reports: The CD8+ Simpson's diversity of patients and controls was not significantly different. Patients and controls had in common fewer than 30 CD8+ CDR3 sequences.

Investigators profiled TCR beta VDJ and CDR3 from genomic DNA template. MiXCR, applied by TCRdb to the reads, yields one record per CDR3 protein. The sample holds about 160,000 distinct CDR3 sequences; around 45% are singletons and the top ten take 1.1%. The table lists this clonotype with many counts. Its antigen is undetermined. Germline CDR1 and CDR2: DFQATT and SNEGSKA (reference sequence). V was trimmed by 4 bases and J by 0 bases, leaving 10 bases between them. This CDR3 has 14 residues. Sequencing input: sorted CD4+, CD8+, or CD8+CD57+ T cells (not recorded which) from PBMCs. The genes are TRBV20-1 and TRBJ1-3; D is undetermined. The TCR sequence derives from a human donor in good health. The CDR3 DNA follows: TGCAGTGCTACCTCGAGGGTCTCTGGAAACACCATATATTTT. Protein: CSATSRVSGNTIYF.